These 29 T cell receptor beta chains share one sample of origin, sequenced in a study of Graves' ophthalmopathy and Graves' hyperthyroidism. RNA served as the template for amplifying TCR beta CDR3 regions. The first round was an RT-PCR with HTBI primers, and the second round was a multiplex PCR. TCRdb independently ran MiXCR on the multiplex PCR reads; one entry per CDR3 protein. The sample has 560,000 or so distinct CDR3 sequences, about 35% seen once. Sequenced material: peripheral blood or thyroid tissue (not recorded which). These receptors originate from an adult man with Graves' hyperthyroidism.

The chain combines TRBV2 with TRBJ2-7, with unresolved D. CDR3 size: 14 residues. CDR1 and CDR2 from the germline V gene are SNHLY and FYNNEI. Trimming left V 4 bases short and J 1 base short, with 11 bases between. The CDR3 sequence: CASSGLEGSYEQYF. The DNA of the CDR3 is TGTGCCAGCAGTGGGCTAGAAGGGTCCTACGAGCAGTACTTC.

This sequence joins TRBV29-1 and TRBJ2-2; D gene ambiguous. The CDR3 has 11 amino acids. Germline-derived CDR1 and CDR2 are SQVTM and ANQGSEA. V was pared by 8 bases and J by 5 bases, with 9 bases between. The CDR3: CSLSRTGELFF. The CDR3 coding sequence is TGCAGCTTAAGCCGGACCGGGGAGCTGTTTTTT.

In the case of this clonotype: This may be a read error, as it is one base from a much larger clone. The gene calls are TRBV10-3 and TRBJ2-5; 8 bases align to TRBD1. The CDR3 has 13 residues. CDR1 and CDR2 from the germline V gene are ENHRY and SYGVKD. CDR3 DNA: TGTGCCATCAGTGGGGACAGGCAAGAGACCCAGAACTTC. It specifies CAISGDRQETQNF.

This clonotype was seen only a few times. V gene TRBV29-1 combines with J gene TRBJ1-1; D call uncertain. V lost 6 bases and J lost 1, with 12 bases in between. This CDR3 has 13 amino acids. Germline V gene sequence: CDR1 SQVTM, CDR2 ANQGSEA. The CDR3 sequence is CSVETPPNTEAFF. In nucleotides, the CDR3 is TGCAGCGTAGAAACACCTCCGAACACTGAAGCTTTCTTT.

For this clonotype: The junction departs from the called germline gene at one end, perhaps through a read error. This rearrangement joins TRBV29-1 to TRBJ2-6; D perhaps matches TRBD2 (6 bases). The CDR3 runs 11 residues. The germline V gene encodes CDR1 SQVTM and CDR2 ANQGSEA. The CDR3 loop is CSVEWGTPEAF. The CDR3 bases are TGCAGCGTTGAATGGGGGACTCCTGAAGCTTTC.

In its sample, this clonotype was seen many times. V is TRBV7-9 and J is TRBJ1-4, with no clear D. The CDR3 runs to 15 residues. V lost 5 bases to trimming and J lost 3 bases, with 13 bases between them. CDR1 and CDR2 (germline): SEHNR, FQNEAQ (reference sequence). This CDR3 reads CASSDALTANEKLFF. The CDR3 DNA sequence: TGTGCCAGCAGCGACGCGCTGACGGCTAATGAAAAACTGTTTTTT.

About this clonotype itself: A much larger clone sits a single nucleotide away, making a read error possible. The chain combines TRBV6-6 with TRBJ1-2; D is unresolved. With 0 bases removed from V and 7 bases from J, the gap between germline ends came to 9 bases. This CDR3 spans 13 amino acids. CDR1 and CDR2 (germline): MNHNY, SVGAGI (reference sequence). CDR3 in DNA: TGTGCCAGCAGTTACTCGACACGAGGTGGCTACACCTTC. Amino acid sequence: CASSYSTRGGYTF.

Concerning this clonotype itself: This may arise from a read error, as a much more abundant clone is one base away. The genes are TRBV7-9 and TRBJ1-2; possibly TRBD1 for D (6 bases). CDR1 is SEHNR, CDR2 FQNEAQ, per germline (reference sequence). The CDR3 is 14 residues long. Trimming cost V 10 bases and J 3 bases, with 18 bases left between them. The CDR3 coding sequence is TGTGCCACTCCCTCCCGGGGGGCTTACTATGGCTACACCTTC. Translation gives CATPSRGAYYGYTF.

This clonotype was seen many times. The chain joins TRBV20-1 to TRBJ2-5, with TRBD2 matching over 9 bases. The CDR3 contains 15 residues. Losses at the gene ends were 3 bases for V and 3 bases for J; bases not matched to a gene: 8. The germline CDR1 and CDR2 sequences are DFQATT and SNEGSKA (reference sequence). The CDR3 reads CSARGGAGGKETQYF. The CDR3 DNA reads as TGCAGTGCTAGGGGAGGAGCGGGAGGAAAAGAGACCCAGTACTTC.

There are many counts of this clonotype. CDR3 loop: CASSEDTTVYGYTF. CDR3 in DNA: TGTGCCAGCAGTGAAGACACGACGGTCTATGGCTACACCTTC. This chain connects TRBV2 to TRBJ1-2, with no clear D. Trimming shortened V by 1 base and J by 4 bases, and 10 bases separated the two germline ends. CDR1 and CDR2 from the germline V gene are SNHLY and FYNNEI. This CDR3 contains 14 residues.

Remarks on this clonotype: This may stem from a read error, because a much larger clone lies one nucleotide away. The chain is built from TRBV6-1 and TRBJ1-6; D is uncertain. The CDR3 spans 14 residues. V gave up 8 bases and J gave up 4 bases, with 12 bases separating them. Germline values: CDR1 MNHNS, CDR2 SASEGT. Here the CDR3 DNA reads TGTGCCAGCGGAGAACACAATTATAATTCACCCCTCCACTTT. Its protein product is CASGEHNYNSPLHF.

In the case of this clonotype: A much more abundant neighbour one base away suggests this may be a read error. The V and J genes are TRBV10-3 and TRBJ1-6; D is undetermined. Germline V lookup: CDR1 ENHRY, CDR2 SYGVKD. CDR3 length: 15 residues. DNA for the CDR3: TGTGCCAGCAGTTACTCCAGCAATTGGGGTTCACCCCTCCACTTT. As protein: CASSYSSNWGSPLHF.

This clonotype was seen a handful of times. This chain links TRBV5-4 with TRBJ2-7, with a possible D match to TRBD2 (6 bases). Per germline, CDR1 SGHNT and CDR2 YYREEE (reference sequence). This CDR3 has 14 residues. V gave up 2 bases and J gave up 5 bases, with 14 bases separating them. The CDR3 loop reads CASSLGGALDEQYF. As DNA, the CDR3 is TGTGCCAGCAGCTTAGGCGGGGCTCTTGACGAGCAGTACTTC. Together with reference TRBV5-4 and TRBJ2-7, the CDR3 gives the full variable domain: ETGVTQSPTHLIKTRGQQVTLRCSSQSGHNTVSWYQQALGQGPQFIFQYYREEENGRGNFPPRFSGLQFPNYSSELNVNALELDDSALYLCASSLGGALDEQYFGPGTRLTVT.

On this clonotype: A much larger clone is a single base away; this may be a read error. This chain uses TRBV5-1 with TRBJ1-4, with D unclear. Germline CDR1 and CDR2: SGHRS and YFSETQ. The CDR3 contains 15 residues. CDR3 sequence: CAGSLESQRFEKLFF. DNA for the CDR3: TGCGCCGGCAGCTTGGAGTCACAGCGTTTTGAAAAACTGTTTTTT.

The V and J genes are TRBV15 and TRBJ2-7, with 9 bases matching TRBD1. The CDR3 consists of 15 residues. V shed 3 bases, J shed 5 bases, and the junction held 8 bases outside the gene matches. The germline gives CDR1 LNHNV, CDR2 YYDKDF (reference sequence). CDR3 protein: CATSSPGTGIDEQYF. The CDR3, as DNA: TGTGCCACCAGCAGCCCGGGGACAGGGATCGACGAGCAGTACTTC.

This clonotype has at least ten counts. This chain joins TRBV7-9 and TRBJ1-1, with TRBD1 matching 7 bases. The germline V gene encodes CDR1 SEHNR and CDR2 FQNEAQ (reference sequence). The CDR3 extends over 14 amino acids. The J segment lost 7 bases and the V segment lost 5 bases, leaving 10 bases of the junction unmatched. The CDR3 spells CASSLVQGISEAFF. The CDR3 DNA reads TGTGCCAGCAGCCTTGTACAGGGGATCAGTGAAGCTTTCTTT.

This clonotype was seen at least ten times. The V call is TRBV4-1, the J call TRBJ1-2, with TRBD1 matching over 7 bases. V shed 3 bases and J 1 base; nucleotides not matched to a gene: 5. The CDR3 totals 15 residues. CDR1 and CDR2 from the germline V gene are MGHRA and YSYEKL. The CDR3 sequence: CASSQHTGDNYGYTF. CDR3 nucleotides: TGCGCCAGCAGCCAGCACACAGGGGATAACTATGGCTACACCTTC.

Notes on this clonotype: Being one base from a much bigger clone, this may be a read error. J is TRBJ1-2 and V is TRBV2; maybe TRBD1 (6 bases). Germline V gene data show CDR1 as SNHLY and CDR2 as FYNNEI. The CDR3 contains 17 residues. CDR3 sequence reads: CASSQEQAAGQTYGYTF. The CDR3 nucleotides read TGCGCCAGCAGCCAAGAGCAGGCGGCAGGACAGACCTATGGCTACACCTTC.

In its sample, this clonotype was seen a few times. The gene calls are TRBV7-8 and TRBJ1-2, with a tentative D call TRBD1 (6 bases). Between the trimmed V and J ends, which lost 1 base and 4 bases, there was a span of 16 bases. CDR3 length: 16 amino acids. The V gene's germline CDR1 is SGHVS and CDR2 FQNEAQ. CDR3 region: CASSLGGPGRSYGYTF. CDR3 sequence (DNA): TGTGCCAGCAGCTTAGGGGGGCCCGGGCGATCCTATGGCTACACCTTC.

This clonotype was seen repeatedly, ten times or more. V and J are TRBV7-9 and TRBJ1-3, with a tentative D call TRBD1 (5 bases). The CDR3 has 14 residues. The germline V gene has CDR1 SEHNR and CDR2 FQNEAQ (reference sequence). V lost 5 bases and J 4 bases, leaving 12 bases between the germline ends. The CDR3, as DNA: TGTGCCAGCAGCCCCGACGGGGCAGGAAACACCATATATTTT. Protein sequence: CASSPDGAGNTIYF.

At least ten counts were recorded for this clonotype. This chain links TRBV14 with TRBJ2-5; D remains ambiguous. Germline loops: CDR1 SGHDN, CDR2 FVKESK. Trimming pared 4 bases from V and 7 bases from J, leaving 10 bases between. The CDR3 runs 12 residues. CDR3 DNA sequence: TGTGCCAGCAGCCTGCCCTTAGGGACCCAGTACTTC. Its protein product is CASSLPLGTQYF. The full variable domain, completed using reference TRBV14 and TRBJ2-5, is EAGVTQFPSHSVIEKGQTVTLRCDPISGHDNLYWYRRVMGKEIKFLLHFVKESKQDESGMPNNRFLAERTGGTYSTLKVQPAELEDSGVYFCASSLPLGTQYFGPGTRLLVL.

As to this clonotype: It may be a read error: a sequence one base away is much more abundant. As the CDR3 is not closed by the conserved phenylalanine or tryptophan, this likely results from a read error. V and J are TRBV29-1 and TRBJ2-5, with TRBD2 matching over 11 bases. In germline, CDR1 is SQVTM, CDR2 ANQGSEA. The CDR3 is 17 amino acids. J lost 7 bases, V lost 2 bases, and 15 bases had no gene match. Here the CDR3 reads CSVEKLKAGLAARTQYL. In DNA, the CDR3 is TGCAGCGTTGAAAAATTGAAGGCGGGACTAGCGGCTCGGACCCAGTACCTC.

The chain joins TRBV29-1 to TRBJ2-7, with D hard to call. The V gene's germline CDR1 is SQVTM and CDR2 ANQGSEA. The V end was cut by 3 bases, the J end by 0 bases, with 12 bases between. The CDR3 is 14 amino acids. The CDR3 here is CSVDPLSNSYEQYF. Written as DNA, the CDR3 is TGCAGCGTTGATCCCCTGTCGAACTCCTACGAGCAGTACTTC.

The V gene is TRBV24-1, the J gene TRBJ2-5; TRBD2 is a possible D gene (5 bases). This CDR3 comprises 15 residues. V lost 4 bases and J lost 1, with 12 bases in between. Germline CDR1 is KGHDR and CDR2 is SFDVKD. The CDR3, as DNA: TGTGCCACCAGTGAAACTGGAGGCAGCCAAGAGACCCAGTACTTC. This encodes CATSETGGSQETQYF.

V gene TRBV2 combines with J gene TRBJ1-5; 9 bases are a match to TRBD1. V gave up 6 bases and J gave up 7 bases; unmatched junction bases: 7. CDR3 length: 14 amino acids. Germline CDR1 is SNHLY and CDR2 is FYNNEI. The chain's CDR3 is CASRGTGWGQPQHF. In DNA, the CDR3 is TGTGCCAGCAGGGGGACAGGGTGGGGACAGCCCCAGCATTTT.

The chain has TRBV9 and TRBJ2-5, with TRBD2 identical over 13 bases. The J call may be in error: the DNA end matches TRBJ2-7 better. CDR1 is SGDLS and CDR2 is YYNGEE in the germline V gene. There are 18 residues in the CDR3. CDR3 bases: TGTGCCAGCAGCACGCGACTAGCGGGGGGCCAGGGGAACTACGAGCAGTACTTC. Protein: CASSTRLAGGQGNYEQYF.

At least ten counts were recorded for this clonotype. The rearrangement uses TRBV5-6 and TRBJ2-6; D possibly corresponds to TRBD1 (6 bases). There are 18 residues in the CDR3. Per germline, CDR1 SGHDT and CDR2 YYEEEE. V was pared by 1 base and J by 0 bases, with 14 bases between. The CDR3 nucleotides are TGTGCCAGCAGCTTGCCGGGCAGGGGTTACTCTGGGGCCAACGTCCTGACTTTC. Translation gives CASSLPGRGYSGANVLTF.

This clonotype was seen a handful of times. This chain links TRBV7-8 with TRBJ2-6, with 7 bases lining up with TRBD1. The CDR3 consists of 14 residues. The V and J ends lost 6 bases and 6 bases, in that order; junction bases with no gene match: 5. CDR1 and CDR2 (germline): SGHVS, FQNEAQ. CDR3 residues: CASRPTGVANVLTF. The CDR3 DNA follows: TGTGCCAGCAGACCCACAGGGGTGGCCAACGTCCTGACTTTC.

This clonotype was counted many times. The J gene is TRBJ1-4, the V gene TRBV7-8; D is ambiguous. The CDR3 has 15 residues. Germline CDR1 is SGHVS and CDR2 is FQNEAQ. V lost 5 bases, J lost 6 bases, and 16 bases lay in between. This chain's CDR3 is CASSPGLPWDEKLFF. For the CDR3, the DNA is TGTGCCAGCAGCCCTGGACTACCCTGGGATGAAAAACTGTTTTTT.